This T cell receptor beta chain was captured in a study of STAT5B mutations in CD4+ large granular lymphocyte leukemia. Study-wide results and limits: 8/27 top patient clones versus 2/35 control clones were TRBV06-family. Main leukemic clonotypes were patient-specific, but about 26% appeared at low frequency elsewhere.

Germline CDR1 and CDR2: ENHRY and SYGVKD. V lost 4 bases to trimming and J lost 2 bases, with 12 bases between them. The CDR3 sequence is 15 residues long. The assay was run at survey level. The protocol was immunoSEQ multiplex PCR, while the TCRdb copy is restricted to in-frame clones and leaves out a portion. Here the sample spans approximately 20,000 clones, about 88% being singletons. Of note for this clone: What it binds is unknown.

The sample comprised CD4+ T cells from blood buffy coats. The origin of this receptor is a human donor in good health. The genes are TRBV10-3 and TRBJ1-5; unclear D gene. The CDR3 sequence: CAISVGSTGNQPQHF. The CDR3 nucleotides read TGTGCCATCAGTGTTGGGTCTACGGGCAATCAGCCCCAGCATTTT.